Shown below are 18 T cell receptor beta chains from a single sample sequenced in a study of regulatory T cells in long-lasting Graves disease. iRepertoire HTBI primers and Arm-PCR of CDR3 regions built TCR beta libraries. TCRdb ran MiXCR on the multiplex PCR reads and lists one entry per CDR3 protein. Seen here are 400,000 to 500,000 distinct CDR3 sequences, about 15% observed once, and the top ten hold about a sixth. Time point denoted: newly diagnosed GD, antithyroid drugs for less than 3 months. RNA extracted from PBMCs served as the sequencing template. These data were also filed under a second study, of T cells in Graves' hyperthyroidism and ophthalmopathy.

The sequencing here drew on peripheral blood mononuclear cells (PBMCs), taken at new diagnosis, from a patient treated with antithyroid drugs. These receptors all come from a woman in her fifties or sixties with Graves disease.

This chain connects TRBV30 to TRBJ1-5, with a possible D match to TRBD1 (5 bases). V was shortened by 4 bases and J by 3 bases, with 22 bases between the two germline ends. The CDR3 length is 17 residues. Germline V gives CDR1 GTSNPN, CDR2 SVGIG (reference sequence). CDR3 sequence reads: CAWTEGLTVALNQPQHF. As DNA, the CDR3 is TGTGCCTGGACAGAGGGGCTGACTGTGGCCCTCAATCAGCCCCAGCATTTT.

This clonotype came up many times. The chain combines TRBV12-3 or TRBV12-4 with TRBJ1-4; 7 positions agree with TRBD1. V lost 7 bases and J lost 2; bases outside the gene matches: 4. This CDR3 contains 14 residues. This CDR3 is CASNTQGTNEKLFF. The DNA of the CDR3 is TGTGCCAGCAATACACAGGGGACTAATGAAAAACTGTTTTTT.

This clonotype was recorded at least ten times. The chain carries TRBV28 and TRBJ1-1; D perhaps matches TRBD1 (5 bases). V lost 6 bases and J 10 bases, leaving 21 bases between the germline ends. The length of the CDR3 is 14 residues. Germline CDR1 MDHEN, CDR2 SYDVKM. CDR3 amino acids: CASRPPGPTLRAFF. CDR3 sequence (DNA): TGTGCCAGCAGGCCCCCGGGACCCACCTTGAGAGCTTTCTTT. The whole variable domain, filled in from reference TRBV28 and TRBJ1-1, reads DVKVTQSSRYLVKRTGEKVFLECVQDMDHENMFWYRQDPGLGLRLIYFSYDVKMKEKGDIPEGYSVSREKKERFSLILESASTNQTSMYLCASRPPGPTLRAFFGQGTRLTVV.

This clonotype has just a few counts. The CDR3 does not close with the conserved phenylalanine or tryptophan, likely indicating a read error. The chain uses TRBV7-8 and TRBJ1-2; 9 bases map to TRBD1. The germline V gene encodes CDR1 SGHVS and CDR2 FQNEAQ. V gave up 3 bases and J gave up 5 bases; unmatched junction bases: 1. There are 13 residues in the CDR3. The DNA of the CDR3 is TGTGCCAGCAGCTTGGGACAGGGTTATGGCTACACCGTC. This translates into CASSLGQGYGYTV.

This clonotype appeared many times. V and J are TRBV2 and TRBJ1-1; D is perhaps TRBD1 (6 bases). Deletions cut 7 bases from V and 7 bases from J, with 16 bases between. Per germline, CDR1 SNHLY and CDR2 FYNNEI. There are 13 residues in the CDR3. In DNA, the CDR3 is TGTGCCAGCAACAGCCTGAGGGGGATTGAAGCTTTCTTT. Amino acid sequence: CASNSLRGIEAFF.

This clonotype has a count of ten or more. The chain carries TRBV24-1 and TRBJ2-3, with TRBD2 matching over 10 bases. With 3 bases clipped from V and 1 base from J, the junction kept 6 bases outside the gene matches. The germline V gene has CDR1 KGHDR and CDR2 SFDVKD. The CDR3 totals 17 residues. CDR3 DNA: TGTGCCACCAGTGATCTGACCGGGACTAGCGGCACAGATACGCAGTATTTT. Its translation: CATSDLTGTSGTDTQYF.

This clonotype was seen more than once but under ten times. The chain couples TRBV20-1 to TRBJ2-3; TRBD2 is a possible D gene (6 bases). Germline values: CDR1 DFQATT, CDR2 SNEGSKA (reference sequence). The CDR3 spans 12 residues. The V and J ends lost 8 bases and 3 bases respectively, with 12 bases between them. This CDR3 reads CSFGRVTDTQYF. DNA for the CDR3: TGCAGTTTCGGGAGAGTAACAGATACGCAGTATTTT.

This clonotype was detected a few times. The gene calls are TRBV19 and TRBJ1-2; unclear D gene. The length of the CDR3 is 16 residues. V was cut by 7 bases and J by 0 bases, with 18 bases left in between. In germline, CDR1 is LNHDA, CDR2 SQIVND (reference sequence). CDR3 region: CASTPLAGEANYGYTF. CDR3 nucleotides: TGTGCCAGTACCCCCCTGGCGGGAGAAGCTAACTATGGCTACACCTTC.

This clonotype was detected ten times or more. The CDR3 loop is CASSRVLRGEQYF. CDR3 in DNA: TGTGCCAGCAGCCGAGTCTTGCGGGGCGAGCAGTACTTC. This sequence joins TRBV7-2 and TRBJ2-7, with D possibly TRBD2 on 6 matching bases. V shed 5 bases and J shed 6 bases, with 14 bases lying between them. The length of the CDR3 is 13 residues. In germline, CDR1 is SGHTA, CDR2 FQGNSA.

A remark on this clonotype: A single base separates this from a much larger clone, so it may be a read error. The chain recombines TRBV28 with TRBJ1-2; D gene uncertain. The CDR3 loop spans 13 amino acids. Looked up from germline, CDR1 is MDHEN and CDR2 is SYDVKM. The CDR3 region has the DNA TGTGCCAGCAGTGCTCATCAGTCAGATGGCTACTCCTTC. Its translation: CASSAHQSDGYSF.

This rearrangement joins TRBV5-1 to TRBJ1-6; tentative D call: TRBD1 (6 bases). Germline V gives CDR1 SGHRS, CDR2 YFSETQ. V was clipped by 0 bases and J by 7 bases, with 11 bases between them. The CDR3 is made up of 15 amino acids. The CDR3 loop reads CASSLGTVTNSPLHF. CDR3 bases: TGCGCCAGCAGCTTGGGGACAGTAACGAATTCACCCCTCCACTTT. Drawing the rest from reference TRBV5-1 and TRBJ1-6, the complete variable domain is KAGVTQTPRYLIKTRGQQVTLSCSPISGHRSVSWYQQTPGQGLQFLFEYFSETQRNKGNFPGRFSGRQFSNSRSEMNVSTLELGDSALYLCASSLGTVTNSPLHFGNGTRLTVT.

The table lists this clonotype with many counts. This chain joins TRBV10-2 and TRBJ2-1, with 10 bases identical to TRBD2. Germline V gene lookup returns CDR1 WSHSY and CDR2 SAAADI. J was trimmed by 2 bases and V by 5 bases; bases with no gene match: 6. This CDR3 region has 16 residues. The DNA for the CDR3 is TGCGCCAGCAGTTCTAGCGGGAGTTTCGCCTACAATGAGCAGTTCTTC. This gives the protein CASSSSGSFAYNEQFF.

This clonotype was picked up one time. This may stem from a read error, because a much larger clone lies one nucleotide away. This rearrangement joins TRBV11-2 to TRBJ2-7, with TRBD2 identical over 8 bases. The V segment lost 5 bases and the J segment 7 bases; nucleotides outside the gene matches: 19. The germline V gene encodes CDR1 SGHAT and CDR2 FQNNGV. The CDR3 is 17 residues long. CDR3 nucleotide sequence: TGTGCCAGCAGCGAAAGGGGCGGGAGGCTCTCCTACAATGAGCAGTACTTC. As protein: CASSERGGRLSYNEQYF. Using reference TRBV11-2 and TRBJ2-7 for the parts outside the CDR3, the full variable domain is EAGVAQSPRYKIIEKRQSVAFWCNPISGHATLYWYQQILGQGPKLLIQFQNNGVVDDSQLPKDRFSAERLKGVDSTLKIQPAKLEDSAVYLCASSERGGRLSYNEQYFGPGTRLTVT.

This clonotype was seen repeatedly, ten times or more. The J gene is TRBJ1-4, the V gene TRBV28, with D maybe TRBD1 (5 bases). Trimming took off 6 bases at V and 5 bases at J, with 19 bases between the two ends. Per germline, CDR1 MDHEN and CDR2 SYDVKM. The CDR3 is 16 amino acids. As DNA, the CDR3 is TGTGCCAGCAGCAGAAGCGGTGTGACAGAAAATGAAAAACTGTTTTTT. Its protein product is CASSRSGVTENEKLFF.

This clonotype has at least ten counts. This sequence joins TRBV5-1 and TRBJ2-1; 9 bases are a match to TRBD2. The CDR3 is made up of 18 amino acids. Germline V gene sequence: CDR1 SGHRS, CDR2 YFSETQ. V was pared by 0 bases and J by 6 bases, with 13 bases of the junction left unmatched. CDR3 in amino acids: CASSLVIRRLAGINEQFF. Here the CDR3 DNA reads TGCGCCAGCAGCTTGGTTATACGTAGGCTAGCGGGGATCAATGAGCAGTTCTTC.

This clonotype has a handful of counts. CDR3 in DNA: TGTGCCAGCAGCGTAGGGGGACTAGCGGGAGGCTCAGATACGCAGTATTTT. Protein: CASSVGGLAGGSDTQYF. The chain carries TRBV9 and TRBJ2-3; 15 nucleotides align to TRBD2. The CDR3 runs to 17 residues. Germline-derived CDR1 and CDR2 are SGDLS and YYNGEE. The V gene end was trimmed by 0 bases and the J gene end by 4 bases; junction bases not matched to a gene: 3.

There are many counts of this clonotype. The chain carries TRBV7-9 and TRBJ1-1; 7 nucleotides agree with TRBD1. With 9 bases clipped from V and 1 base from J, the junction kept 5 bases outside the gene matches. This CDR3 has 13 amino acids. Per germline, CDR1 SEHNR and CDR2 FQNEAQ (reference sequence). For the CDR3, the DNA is TGTGCCAGTCGGGGACAGTCGAACACTGAAGCTTTCTTT. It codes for CASRGQSNTEAFF. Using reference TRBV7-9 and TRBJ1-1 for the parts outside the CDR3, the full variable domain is DTGVSQNPRHKITKRGQNVTFRCDPISEHNRLYWYRQTLGQGPEFLTYFQNEAQLEKSRLLSDRFSAERPKGSFSTLEIQRTEQGDSAMYLCASRGQSNTEAFFGQGTRLTVV.

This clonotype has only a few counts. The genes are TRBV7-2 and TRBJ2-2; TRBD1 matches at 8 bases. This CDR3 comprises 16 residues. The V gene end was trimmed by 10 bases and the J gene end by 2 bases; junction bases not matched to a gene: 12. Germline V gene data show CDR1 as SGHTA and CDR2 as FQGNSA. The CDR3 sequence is CATQSQGAGNTGELFF. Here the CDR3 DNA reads TGTGCCACCCAATCCCAGGGGGCTGGTAACACCGGGGAGCTGTTTTTT.